Reported below is one T cell receptor beta chain. This clone is identified as medium-sized (0.01 to 0.1%). What antigen it recognizes has not been identified. Per-base qualities were not stored, and no clone one base away is much larger. The record originates from a study of personalized T cell therapy for brain tumors (dated by TCRdb to the early 2020s). Background on the whole study: By uniting sequencing of tumor DNA/RNA and proteomic profiling via mass spectrometry, a proteogenomic approach pinpointed peptides restricted to the tumor.

The CDR3, cysteine through phenylalanine, is 13 amino acids long. Of the read, only the CDR3 DNA is kept; its 39 bases are in frame from base 1. The germline V gene (reference sequence) sets CDR1 to MNHNY and CDR2 to SVGAGI. The V end loses 7 bases and the J end loses 5 bases, and a stretch of 12 bases separates them. RNA was extracted from the peptide-stimulated T cells with an RNeasy Mini Kit as input for TCR beta CDR3 sequencing. The immunoSEQ platform was used to perform TCR Vbeta CDR3 sequencing at survey-level resolution. The authors' analysis ran thus. Analysis and compilation of the sequence results were done with immunoSEQ ANALYZER v3.0. TCRdb retrieved this table from immuneACCESS and kept in-frame rearrangements only. Not all clones are present; in checked studies, unresolved V genes account for under half, and no reason is known for the remainder. The DNA was the basis for D and trimming; V, J and clone size are from that table. Present in this sample are about 1,800 clones, around 21% of which were seen just once. The leading ten clones occupy roughly two fifths of the sample.

Ficoll density gradient centrifugation was used to isolate PBMCs, and the adherent monocytes were then differentiated into dendritic cells using IL-4 and GM-CSF. Non-adherent cells were co-cultured with irradiated peptide-loaded DCs at a 1:10 ratio, and the proliferating cells were restimulated on day 7 with fresh peptide-loaded DCs. The culture cytokines were IL-6, IL-7, IL-12 and IL-15 for the first stimulation, IL-7 plus IL-2 for the second stimulation, and IL-2 alone for the third stimulation. The expanded cells used for TCR sequencing were cryopreserved before use. Source material: a T cell product expanded with peptides in culture. The clonotype was recovered from a human donor with medulloblastoma. In this chain, TRBV6-6 is recombined with TRBJ1-5, with the D gene uncertain. DNA sequence: TGTGCCAGCACCAACCGGGGAGATCAGCCCCAGCATTTT. This translates into CASTNRGDQPQHF.